The T cell receptor (beta chain) under discussion was sequenced for a study of blood T cell repertoires in COVID-19. About the study: Samples of COVID-19 (acute and convalescent) were obtained from the United States, Italy and Spain. PBMCs, B-cell-depleted T cells, or T cells provided the cDNA or gDNA that made up the material.

As originally analysed: Amplification of reference gene primers provided the estimated nucleated cell counts. Libraries were prepared by immunoSEQ multiplex PCR; TCRdb keeps only in-frame clonotypes and omits some of them. V and J calls and clone size follow that table, whereas D and trimming were derived from the DNA. The repertoire holds about 88,000 clones, with more than 85% as singletons. Looked up from germline, CDR1 is SGHNT and CDR2 is YENEEA. This CDR3 has 15 residues. V was pared by 1 base and J by 0 bases, with 10 bases between. The specimen sequenced was peripheral blood. The TCR sequence derives from a man between 60 and 75 years old with acute or convalescent COVID-19. The chain links TRBV11-3 to TRBJ2-7, with a tentative D call TRBD1 (6 bases). DNA of the CDR3: TGTGCCAGCAGCTTAGGGACAGTCTTCTCCTACGAGCAGTACTTC. Its protein is CASSLGTVFSYEQYF.